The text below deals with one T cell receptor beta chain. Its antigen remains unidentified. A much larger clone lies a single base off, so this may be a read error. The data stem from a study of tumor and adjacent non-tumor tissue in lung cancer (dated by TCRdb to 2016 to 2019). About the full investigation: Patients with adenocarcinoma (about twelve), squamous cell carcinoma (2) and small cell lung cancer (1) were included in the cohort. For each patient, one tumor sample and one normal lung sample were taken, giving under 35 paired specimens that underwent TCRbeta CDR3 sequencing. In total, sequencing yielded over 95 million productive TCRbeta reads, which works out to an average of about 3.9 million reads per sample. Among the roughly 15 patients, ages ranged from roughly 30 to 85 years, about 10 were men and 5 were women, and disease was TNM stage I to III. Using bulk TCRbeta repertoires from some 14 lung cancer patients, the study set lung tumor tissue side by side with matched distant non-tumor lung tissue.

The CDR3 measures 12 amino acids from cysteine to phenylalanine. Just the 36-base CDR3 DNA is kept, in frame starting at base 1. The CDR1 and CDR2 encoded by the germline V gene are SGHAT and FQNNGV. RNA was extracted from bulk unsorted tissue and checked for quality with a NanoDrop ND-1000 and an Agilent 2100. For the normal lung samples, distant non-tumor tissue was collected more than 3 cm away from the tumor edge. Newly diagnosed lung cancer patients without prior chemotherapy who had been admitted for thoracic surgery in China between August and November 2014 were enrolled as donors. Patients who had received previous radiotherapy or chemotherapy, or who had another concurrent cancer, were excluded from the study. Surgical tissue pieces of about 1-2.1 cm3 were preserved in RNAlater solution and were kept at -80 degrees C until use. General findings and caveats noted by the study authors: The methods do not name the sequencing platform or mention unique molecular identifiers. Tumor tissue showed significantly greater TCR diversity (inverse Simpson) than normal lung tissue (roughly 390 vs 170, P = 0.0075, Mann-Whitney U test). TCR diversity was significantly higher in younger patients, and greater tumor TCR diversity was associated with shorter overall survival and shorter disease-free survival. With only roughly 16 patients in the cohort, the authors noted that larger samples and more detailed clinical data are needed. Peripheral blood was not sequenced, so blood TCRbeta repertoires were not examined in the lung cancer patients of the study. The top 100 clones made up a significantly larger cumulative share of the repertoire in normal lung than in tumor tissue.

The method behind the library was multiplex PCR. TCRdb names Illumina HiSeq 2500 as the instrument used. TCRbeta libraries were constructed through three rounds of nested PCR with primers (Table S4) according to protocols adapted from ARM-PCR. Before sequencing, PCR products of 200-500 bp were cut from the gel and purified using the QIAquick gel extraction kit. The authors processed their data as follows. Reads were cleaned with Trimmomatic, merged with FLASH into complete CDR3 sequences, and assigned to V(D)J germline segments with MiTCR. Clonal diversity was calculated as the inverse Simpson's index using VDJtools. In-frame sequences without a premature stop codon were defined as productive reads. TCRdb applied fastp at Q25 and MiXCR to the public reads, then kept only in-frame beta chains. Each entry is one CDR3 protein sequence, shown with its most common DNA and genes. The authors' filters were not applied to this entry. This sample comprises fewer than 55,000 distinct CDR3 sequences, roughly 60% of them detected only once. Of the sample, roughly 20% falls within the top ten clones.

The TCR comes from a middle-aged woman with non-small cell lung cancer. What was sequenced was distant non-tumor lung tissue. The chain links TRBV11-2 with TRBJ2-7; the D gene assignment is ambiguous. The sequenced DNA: TGTGCCAGCGTAAGCTTGGGGTACGAGCGGTACTTC. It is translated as CASVSLGYERYF.